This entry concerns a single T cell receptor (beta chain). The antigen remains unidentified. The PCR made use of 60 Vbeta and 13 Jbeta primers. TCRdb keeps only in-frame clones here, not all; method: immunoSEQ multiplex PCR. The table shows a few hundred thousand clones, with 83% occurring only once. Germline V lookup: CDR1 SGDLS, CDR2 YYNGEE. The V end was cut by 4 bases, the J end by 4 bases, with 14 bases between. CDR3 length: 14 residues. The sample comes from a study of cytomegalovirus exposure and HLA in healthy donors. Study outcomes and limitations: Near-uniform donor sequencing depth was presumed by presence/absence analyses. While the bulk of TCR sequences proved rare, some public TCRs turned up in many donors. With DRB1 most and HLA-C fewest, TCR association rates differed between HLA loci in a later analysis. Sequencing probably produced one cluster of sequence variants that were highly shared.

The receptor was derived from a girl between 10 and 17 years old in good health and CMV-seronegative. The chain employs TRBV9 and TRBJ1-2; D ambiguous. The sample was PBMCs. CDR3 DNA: TGTGCCAGCAGCAAGACGTGGGAGGCCTATGGCTACACCTTC. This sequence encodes CASSKTWEAYGYTF.